One T cell receptor (beta chain) is described in this entry. The CDR3 is 15 residues long. Germline V gene lookup returns CDR1 KGHSH and CDR2 LQKENI. Trimming stripped 6 bases from V and 2 bases from J, with 16 bases between. The PCR used 60 Vbeta and 13 Jbeta primers. Repertoires were generated with immunoSEQ multiplex PCR, while TCRdb's copy carries only in-frame clones and drops some. The sample lists over 95,000 clones; 60% to 80% were seen once. The data derive from a study of cytomegalovirus exposure and HLA in healthy donors. The sequencing input was PBMCs. The TCR sequence derives from a female donor in good health and CMV-seronegative. J is TRBJ1-2 and V is TRBV18; TRBD1 is a possible D gene (5 bases). The CDR3 protein is CASSPSWGVNYGYTF. Here the CDR3 DNA reads TGTGCCAGCTCCCCCAGCTGGGGGGTAAACTATGGCTACACCTTC.